The 21 T cell receptor beta chains presented below share a single source sample, sequenced in a study of shared T cell receptors in the human thymus. Profiling relied on immunoSEQ multiplex PCR, and the TCRdb table lists in-frame clones only, not all of them. The data contain some 700,000 clones, approximately 85% of them singletons. This sample also appeared in a second study, on human thymus T cells.

The sequenced sample consisted of thymocytes. The source of these receptors is a girl under three years old with a congenital heart defect.

The chain has TRBV6-1 and TRBJ1-1, with 12 bases aligning to TRBD1. Germline trimming cut 6 bases from V and 6 bases from J; bases unmatched to any gene: 5. Looked up from germline, CDR1 is MNHNS and CDR2 is SASEGT. The CDR3 is 14 amino acids. CDR3 DNA: TGTGCCAGCAGCGCCGGGACAGGGGGCGCTGAAGCTTTCTTT. The encoded protein is CASSAGTGGAEAFF.

This chain links TRBV27 with TRBJ2-3, with 10 positions matching TRBD1. CDR1 MNHEY and CDR2 SMNVEV come from the germline V gene (reference sequence). The V gene end was trimmed by 4 bases and the J gene end by 3 bases; junction bases not matched to a gene: 13. The CDR3 has 18 amino acids. For the CDR3, the DNA is TGTGCCAGCAGTTCGTATCAGTCGACAGGGGGCAAGACAGATACGCAGTATTTT. Amino acids: CASSSYQSTGGKTDTQYF.

The V call is TRBV6-5, the J call TRBJ2-5; 8 positions agree with TRBD1. Germline assignment: CDR1 MNHEY and CDR2 SVGAGI. The CDR3 length is 13 residues. V was clipped by 6 bases and J by 5 bases; unmatched bases: 5. In DNA, the CDR3 is TGTGCCAGCAGGCGGACAGGGAGTGAGACCCAGTACTTC. Encoded protein: CASRRTGSETQYF.

The chain joins TRBV6-5 to TRBJ1-2; 8 bases agree with TRBD1. CDR1 is MNHEY, CDR2 SVGAGI, per germline. CDR3 length: 12 amino acids. The V gene end was trimmed by 11 bases and the J gene end by 3 bases; junction bases not matched to a gene: 5. The CDR3 protein is CAGYRGDYGYTF. As DNA, the CDR3 is TGTGCCGGCTACAGGGGGGACTATGGCTACACCTTC.

The rearrangement joins TRBV10-2 to TRBJ1-2; D possibly corresponds to TRBD1 (5 bases). The ends were cut back, 3 bases at V and 6 bases at J, with 14 bases in the middle. CDR3 length: 14 residues. Germline CDR1 and CDR2: WSHSY and SAAADI. CDR3 amino acids: CASSEPTERNGYTF. The CDR3 nucleotides read TGCGCCAGCAGTGAACCGACAGAACGCAATGGCTACACCTTC.

The chain carries TRBV4-1 and TRBJ1-2, with D possibly matching TRBD1 (6 bases). The V gene's germline CDR1 is MGHRA and CDR2 YSYEKL. CDR3 length: 19 amino acids. Trimming pared 0 bases from V and 4 bases from J, leaving 24 bases between. The chain's CDR3 is CASSQDPPEKTGPGYGYTF. As DNA, the CDR3 is TGCGCCAGCAGCCAAGATCCCCCCGAGAAAACAGGGCCCGGCTATGGCTACACCTTC.

V gene TRBV7-3 combines with J gene TRBJ2-7, with 8 positions matching TRBD1. Trimming at V came to 2 bases and at J to 0 bases, leaving 9 bases not matched to a gene. Germline V gene lookup returns CDR1 SGHTA and CDR2 FQGTGA. The length of the CDR3 is 17 residues. The CDR3 sequence is CASSLGSGGGSSYEQYF. The CDR3 bases are TGTGCCAGCAGCTTAGGGTCAGGGGGCGGGTCCTCCTACGAGCAGTACTTC.

The V and J genes are TRBV10-1 and TRBJ2-1; TRBD2 agrees at 10 bases. CDR3 length: 16 residues. Trimming cost V 4 bases and J 5 bases; bases outside gene matches: 8. The V gene's germline CDR1 is WNHNN and CDR2 SYGVQD (reference sequence). DNA of the CDR3: TGCGCCAGCAGTGGAAAGCGGGGGGGCCTGGACAATGAGCAGTTCTTC. Protein sequence: CASSGKRGGLDNEQFF.

The chain carries TRBV5-1 and TRBJ1-1; D is unclear. Trimming took 4 bases from V and 7 from J, leaving 8 bases between them. Germline V gene sequence: CDR1 SGHRS, CDR2 YFSETQ. The CDR3 spans 11 residues. The CDR3 here is CASSNSSEAFF. DNA of the CDR3: TGCGCCAGCAGCAACTCTAGTGAAGCTTTCTTT. Looking up the rest from reference TRBV5-1 and TRBJ1-1 gives the full variable domain: KAGVTQTPRYLIKTRGQQVTLSCSPISGHRSVSWYQQTPGQGLQFLFEYFSETQRNKGNFPGRFSGRQFSNSRSEMNVSTLELGDSALYLCASSNSSEAFFGQGTRLTVV.

The chain recombines TRBV29-1 with TRBJ1-5, with 9 bases matching TRBD1. The germline gives CDR1 SQVTM, CDR2 ANQGSEA. V gave up 8 bases and J gave up 4 bases; unmatched junction bases: 9. CDR3 length equals 14 residues. The CDR3 here is CSTSYRGLNQPQHF. The CDR3, as DNA: TGCAGCACGAGCTACAGGGGGCTTAATCAGCCCCAGCATTTT.

This rearrangement joins TRBV5-1 to TRBJ2-3; TRBD2 matches at 9 bases. V lost 4 bases to trimming and J lost 6 bases; unmatched junction nucleotides: 27. CDR3 size: 21 residues. Germline-derived CDR1 and CDR2 are SGHRS and YFSETQ. The CDR3 region is CASSPNPPRSIRRGGLDTQYF. For the CDR3, the DNA is TGCGCCAGCAGCCCTAACCCCCCTAGGTCAATCCGGCGGGGGGGCCTGGATACGCAGTATTTT.

The chain employs TRBV28 and TRBJ1-2, with D possibly matching TRBD1 (6 bases). Germline V lookup: CDR1 MDHEN, CDR2 SYDVKM. This CDR3 has 13 residues. Deletions cut 1 base from V and 7 bases from J, with 10 bases between. The CDR3 here is CASSLLRTVGYTF. The CDR3 DNA is TGTGCCAGCAGTTTATTGCGGACAGTTGGCTACACCTTC.

This chain links TRBV5-4 with TRBJ2-1, with D possibly being TRBD1 (5 bases). Between the trimmed V and J ends, which lost 2 bases and 9 bases, there was a span of 12 bases. Germline CDR1 reads SGHNT; CDR2 reads YYREEE (reference sequence). The CDR3 loop spans 13 amino acids. The CDR3: CASSLYWGSEQFF. Written as DNA, the CDR3 is TGTGCCAGCAGCTTATACTGGGGCAGTGAGCAGTTCTTC.

The CDR3 DNA is TGTGCCAGCAGCCTCCCCTCGGAAAAACTGTTTTTT. It yields the protein CASSLPSEKLFF. This chain uses TRBV7-9 with TRBJ1-4, with D uncertain. Germline loops: CDR1 SEHNR, CDR2 FQNEAQ (reference sequence). V was clipped by 5 bases and J by 8 bases, with 9 bases between them. This CDR3 spans 12 amino acids.

V gene TRBV9 combines with J gene TRBJ1-2; D remains ambiguous. Germline CDR1 reads SGDLS; CDR2 reads YYNGEE. Trimming removed 6 bases from V and 5 bases from J, with 23 bases in between. The CDR3 has 16 amino acids. The CDR3 region has the DNA TGTGCCAGCAACCCCGGAGGGTCTAGGGTAGGGTATGGCTACACCTTC. It yields the protein CASNPGGSRVGYGYTF.

The gene calls are TRBV14 and TRBJ1-1, with D tentatively TRBD1 (5 bases). The CDR3 has 16 amino acids. Germline V lookup: CDR1 SGHDN, CDR2 FVKESK. Trimming left V 0 bases short and J 4 bases short, with 15 bases between. CDR3 nucleotides: TGTGCCAGCAGCCAAGATCCAGGGATGGTGAGCACTGAAGCTTTCTTT. This translates into CASSQDPGMVSTEAFF.

The chain links TRBV9 to TRBJ1-3; 8 bases match TRBD1. With 3 bases clipped from V and 4 bases from J, the junction kept 6 bases outside the gene matches. The germline V gene encodes CDR1 SGDLS and CDR2 YYNGEE. The CDR3 consists of 15 residues. The CDR3 DNA follows: TGTGCCAGCAGCGCCCCTGGACAGGGAGGAAACACCATATATTTT. Translation gives CASSAPGQGGNTIYF. Variable domain in full (rest from reference TRBV9 and TRBJ1-3): DSGVTQTPKHLITATGQRVTLRCSPRSGDLSVYWYQQSLDQGLQFLIQYYNGEERAKGNILERFSAQQFPDLHSELNLSSLELGDSALYFCASSAPGQGGNTIYFGEGSWLTVV.

The chain carries TRBV13 and TRBJ1-2, with 8 bases identical to TRBD1. CDR1 and CDR2 from the germline V gene are PRHDT and FYEKMQ (reference sequence). The CDR3 length is 16 residues. With V trimmed by 9 bases and J by 0 bases, 12 bases remained unmatched. The CDR3 protein is CASWLLRGPANYGYTF. The CDR3 region has the DNA TGTGCCAGTTGGCTGCTCAGGGGGCCAGCTAACTATGGCTACACCTTC.

The rearrangement uses TRBV5-1 and TRBJ1-1, with TRBD1 matching 7 bases. V was clipped by 9 bases and J by 1 base; unmatched bases: 9. Germline V lookup: CDR1 SGHRS, CDR2 YFSETQ. This CDR3 region has 14 residues. CDR3 sequence reads: CATTGDDANTEAFF. Here the CDR3 DNA reads TGCGCCACCACAGGGGACGACGCGAACACTGAAGCTTTCTTT.

The chain carries TRBV6-5 and TRBJ2-7; possible D gene TRBD1, 6 bases. Germline lookup yields CDR1 MNHEY and CDR2 SVGAGI. This CDR3 region has 16 residues. V lost 1 base to trimming and J lost 4 bases, with 17 bases between them. The CDR3: CASSYLKDRLIYEQYF. DNA for the CDR3: TGTGCCAGCAGTTACTTAAAGGACAGACTAATTTACGAGCAGTACTTC.

The rearrangement links TRBV29-1 to TRBJ2-3; 9 positions match TRBD2. The trim removed 1 base at V and 3 bases at J, leaving 2 bases unmatched. The CDR3 spans 14 residues. From germline, CDR1 is SQVTM and CDR2 ANQGSEA. DNA of the CDR3: TGCAGCGTTGAAGGCGGGGGGGCAACAGATACGCAGTATTTT. It codes for CSVEGGGATDTQYF.